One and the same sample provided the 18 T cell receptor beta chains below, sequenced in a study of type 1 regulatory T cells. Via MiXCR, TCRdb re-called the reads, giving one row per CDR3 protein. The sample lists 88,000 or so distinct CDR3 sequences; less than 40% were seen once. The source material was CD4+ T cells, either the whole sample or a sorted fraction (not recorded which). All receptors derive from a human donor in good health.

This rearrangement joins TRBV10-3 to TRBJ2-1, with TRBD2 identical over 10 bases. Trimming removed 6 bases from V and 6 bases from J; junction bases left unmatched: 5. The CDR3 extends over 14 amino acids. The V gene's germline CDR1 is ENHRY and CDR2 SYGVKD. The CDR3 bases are TGTGCCATCAGCGAGGGACTAGCGTTCAATGAGCAGTTCTTC. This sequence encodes CAISEGLAFNEQFF.

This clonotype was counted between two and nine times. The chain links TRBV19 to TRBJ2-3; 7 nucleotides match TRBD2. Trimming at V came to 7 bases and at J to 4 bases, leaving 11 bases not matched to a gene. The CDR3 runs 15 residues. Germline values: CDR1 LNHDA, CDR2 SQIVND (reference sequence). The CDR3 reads CASTLWGGSPDTQYF. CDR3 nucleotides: TGTGCCAGTACCCTATGGGGCGGGAGCCCAGATACGCAGTATTTT. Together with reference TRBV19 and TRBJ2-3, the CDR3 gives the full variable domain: DGGITQSPKYLFRKEGQNVTLSCEQNLNHDAMYWYRQDPGQGLRLIYYSQIVNDFQKGDIAEGYSVSREKKESFPLTVTSAQKNPTAFYLCASTLWGGSPDTQYFGPGTRLTVL.

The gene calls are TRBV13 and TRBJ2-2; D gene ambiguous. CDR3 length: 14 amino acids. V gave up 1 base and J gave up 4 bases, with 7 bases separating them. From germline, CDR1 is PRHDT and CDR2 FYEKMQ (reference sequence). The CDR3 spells CASSLVGRTGELFF. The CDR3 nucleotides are TGTGCCAGCAGCTTAGTTGGGCGCACCGGGGAGCTGTTTTTT.

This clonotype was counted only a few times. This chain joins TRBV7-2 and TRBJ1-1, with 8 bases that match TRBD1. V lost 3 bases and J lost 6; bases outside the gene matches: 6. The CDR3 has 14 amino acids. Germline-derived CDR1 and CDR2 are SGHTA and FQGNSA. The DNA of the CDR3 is TGTGCCAGCAGCTTTCAGGGGGCTAGGGCTGAAGCTTTCTTT. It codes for CASSFQGARAEAFF.

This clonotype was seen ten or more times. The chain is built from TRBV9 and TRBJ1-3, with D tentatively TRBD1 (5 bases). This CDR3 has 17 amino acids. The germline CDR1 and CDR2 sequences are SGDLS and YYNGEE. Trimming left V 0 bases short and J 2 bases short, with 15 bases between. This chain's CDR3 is CASSVDWTPRAGNTIYF. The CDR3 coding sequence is TGTGCCAGCAGCGTAGATTGGACCCCCAGGGCTGGAAACACCATATATTTT. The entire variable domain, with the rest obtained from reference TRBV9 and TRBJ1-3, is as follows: DSGVTQTPKHLITATGQRVTLRCSPRSGDLSVYWYQQSLDQGLQFLIQYYNGEERAKGNILERFSAQQFPDLHSELNLSSLELGDSALYFCASSVDWTPRAGNTIYFGEGSWLTVV.

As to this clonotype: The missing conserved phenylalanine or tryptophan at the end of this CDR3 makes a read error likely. CDR3 in DNA: TGTGCCAGCAGCCGAGACACGGGGGGAGGCACTGAAGCTTTCATT. Translated, it gives CASSRDTGGGTEAFI. The chain couples TRBV14 to TRBJ1-1; the D gene is possibly TRBD1 (5 bases). Trimming took off 4 bases at V and 4 bases at J, with 16 bases between the two ends. Germline lookup yields CDR1 SGHDN and CDR2 FVKESK. There are 15 residues in the CDR3.

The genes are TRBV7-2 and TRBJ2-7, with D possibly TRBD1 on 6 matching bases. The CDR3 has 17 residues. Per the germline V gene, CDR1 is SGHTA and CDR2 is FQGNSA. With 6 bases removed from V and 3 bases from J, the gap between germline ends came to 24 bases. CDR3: CASRPGFGTGNFYEQYF. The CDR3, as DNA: TGTGCCAGCAGGCCCGGATTCGGAACAGGGAACTTCTACGAGCAGTACTTC.

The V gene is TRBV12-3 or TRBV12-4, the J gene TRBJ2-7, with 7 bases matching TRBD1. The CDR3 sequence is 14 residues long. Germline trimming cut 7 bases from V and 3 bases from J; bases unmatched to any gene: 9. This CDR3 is CASNAPGQLYEQYF. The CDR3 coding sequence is TGTGCCAGCAACGCCCCGGGACAGCTCTACGAGCAGTACTTC.

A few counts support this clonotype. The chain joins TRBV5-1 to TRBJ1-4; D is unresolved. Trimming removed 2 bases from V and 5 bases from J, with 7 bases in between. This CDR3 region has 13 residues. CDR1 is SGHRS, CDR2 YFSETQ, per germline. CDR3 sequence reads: CASSFAENEKLFF. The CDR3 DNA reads TGCGCCAGCAGCTTTGCCGAAAATGAAAAACTGTTTTTT.

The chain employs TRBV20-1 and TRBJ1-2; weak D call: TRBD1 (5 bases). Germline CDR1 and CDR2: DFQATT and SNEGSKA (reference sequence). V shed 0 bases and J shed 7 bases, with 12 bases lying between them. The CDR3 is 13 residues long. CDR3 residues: CSARDRPGSGYTF. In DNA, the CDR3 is TGCAGTGCTAGAGATAGGCCAGGGTCTGGCTACACCTTC.

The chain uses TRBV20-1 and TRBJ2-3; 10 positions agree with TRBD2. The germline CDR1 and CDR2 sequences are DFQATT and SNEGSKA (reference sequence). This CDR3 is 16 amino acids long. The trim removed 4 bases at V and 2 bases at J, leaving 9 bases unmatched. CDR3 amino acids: CSAIVRGLADTDTQYF. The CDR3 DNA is TGCAGTGCTATCGTAAGAGGACTAGCGGACACAGATACGCAGTATTTT.

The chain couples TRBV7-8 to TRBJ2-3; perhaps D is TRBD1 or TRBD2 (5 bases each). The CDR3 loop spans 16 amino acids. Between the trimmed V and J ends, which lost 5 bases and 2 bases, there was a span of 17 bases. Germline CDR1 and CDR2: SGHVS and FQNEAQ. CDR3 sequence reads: CASSTQDSANTDTQYF. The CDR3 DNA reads TGTGCCAGCAGCACACAGGATAGCGCCAACACAGATACGCAGTATTTT.

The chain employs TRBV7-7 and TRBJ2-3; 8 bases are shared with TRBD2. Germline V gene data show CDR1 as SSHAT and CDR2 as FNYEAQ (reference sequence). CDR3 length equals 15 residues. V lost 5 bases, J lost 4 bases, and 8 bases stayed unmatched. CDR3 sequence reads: CASSLLSGSADTQYF. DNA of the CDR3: TGTGCCAGCAGCCTCCTGAGCGGGAGCGCAGATACGCAGTATTTT.

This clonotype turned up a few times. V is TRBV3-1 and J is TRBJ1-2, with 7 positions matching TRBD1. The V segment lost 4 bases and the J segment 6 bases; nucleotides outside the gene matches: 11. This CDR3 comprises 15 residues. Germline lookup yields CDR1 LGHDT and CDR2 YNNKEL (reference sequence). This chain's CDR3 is CASSPRQGTQHGYTF. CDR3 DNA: TGTGCCAGCAGCCCTCGACAGGGAACTCAACATGGCTACACCTTC.

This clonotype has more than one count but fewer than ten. CDR3 region: CASNPAGVNQPQHF. In DNA form, the CDR3 reads TGTGCCAGCAACCCGGCGGGGGTCAATCAGCCCCAGCATTTT. This sequence joins TRBV7-2 and TRBJ1-5; TRBD1 might be the D (5 bases). The CDR3 sequence is 14 residues long. Germline CDR1 reads SGHTA; CDR2 reads FQGNSA. The ends were cut back, 7 bases at V and 3 bases at J, with 13 bases in the middle.

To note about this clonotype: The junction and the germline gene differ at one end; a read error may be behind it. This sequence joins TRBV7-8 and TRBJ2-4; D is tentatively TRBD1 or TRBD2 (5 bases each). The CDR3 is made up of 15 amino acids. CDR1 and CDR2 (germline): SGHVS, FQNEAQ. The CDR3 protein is CASRGRRGAKDIQYF. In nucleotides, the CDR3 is TGTGCCAGCAGGGGACGGAGAGGGGCCAAAGACATTCAGTACTTC.

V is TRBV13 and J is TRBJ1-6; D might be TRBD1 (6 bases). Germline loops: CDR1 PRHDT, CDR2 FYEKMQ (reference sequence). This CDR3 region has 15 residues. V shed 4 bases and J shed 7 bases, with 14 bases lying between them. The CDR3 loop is CASSSTGTPNSPLHF. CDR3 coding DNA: TGTGCCAGCAGCTCCACTGGGACACCGAATTCACCCCTCCACTTT.

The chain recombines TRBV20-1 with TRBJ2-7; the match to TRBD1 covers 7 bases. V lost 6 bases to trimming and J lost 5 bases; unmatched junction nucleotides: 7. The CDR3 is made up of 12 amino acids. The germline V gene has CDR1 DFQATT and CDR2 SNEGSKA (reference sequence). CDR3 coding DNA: TGCAGTGCGAGACAGGGTTCCCACGAGCAGTACTTC. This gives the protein CSARQGSHEQYF.